Included here is one TCR beta chain sequence, with context. These data originate in a study of blood T cell repertoires in COVID-19. The wider study: Material from acute and convalescent COVID-19 was sourced from the United States, Italy and Spain. T cells, B-cell-depleted T cells, or PBMCs supplied cDNA or gDNA.

Losses at the gene ends were 6 bases for V and 6 bases for J; bases not matched to a gene: 5. The CDR3 consists of 14 residues. Germline assignment: CDR1 MNHEY and CDR2 SVGAGI. In the original processing: Cell counts per sample came from amplifying reference gene primers. Measured with immunoSEQ multiplex PCR; TCRdb has only the in-frame clones, and not every one. The V and J calls and clone size were taken over from that table, and D and trimming were inferred from the DNA. Of 100,000 to 150,000 clones in the sample, 70% to 90% were seen once. The gene calls are TRBV6-5 and TRBJ2-1; 10 bases map to TRBD2. This sequence was found in a woman of 80 years or more with acute or convalescent COVID-19. Sample: peripheral blood. The CDR3 coding sequence is TGTGCCAGCAGGAGGACTAGCGGTCTCAATGAGCAGTTCTTC. This translates into CASRRTSGLNEQFF.